This TCR beta chain was sequenced in a study of blood T cell repertoires in COVID-19. Whole-study context: PBMCs, B-cell-depleted T cells, or T cells provided the cDNA or gDNA that made up the material.

Per the authors' pipeline: Counts of nucleated cells, estimated from reference gene primer amplification, were obtained. Here immunoSEQ multiplex PCR was the method, and the copy in TCRdb shows in-frame clones only, minus some. The DNA was the basis for D and trimming; V, J and clone size are from that table. The sample yields 70,000 to 95,000 clones, approximately 82% seen once. Germline V gene lookup returns CDR1 SGHVS and CDR2 FNYEAQ. CDR3 length equals 14 residues. Trimming stripped 6 bases from V and 5 bases from J, with 13 bases between. Specimen: peripheral blood. This TCR was recovered from a woman in her forties or fifties with acute or convalescent COVID-19. The J gene is TRBJ2-2, the V gene TRBV7-6; D gene unclear. Here the CDR3 reads CASSSTRGTGELFF. The CDR3 nucleotides are TGTGCCAGCAGTTCTACTCGTGGTACCGGGGAGCTGTTTTTT.